These 28 T cell receptor beta chains originate from one sample sequenced in a study of T cell repertoires in cytomegalovirus infection. Using its own MiXCR run on the reads, TCRdb lists one record per CDR3 protein. The repertoire holds 150,000 to 190,000 distinct CDR3 sequences, 20% to 25% seen once, with roughly 9.8% in the top ten. Source material: PBMCs. The source of these receptors is a human donor in good health (CMV status not recorded). Some clones in this sample may be carry-over from other donors' samples.

In this sample, this clonotype turned up a few times. The chain links TRBV19 to TRBJ2-2; TRBD1 aligns across 9 bases. This CDR3 is built from 15 residues. The V gene end was trimmed by 5 bases and the J gene end by 1 base; junction bases not matched to a gene: 2. Germline V gene lookup returns CDR1 LNHDA and CDR2 SQIVND (reference sequence). CDR3 in DNA: TGTGCCAGTAGTTGGGACAGGGTGAACACCGGGGAGCTGTTTTTT. This sequence encodes CASSWDRVNTGELFF.

The gene calls are TRBV6-1 and TRBJ1-1; TRBD1 agrees at 8 bases. The germline V gene has CDR1 MNHNS and CDR2 SASEGT. CDR3 length equals 15 residues. V was clipped by 1 base and J by 5 bases; unmatched bases: 6. As DNA, the CDR3 is TGTGCCAGCAGTGAAGGGGACAGGTGGGGGACTGAAGCTTTCTTT. It codes for CASSEGDRWGTEAFF.

The table lists this clonotype with many counts. J is TRBJ1-3 and V is TRBV7-2; possible D gene TRBD1, 6 bases. Germline CDR1 is SGHTA and CDR2 is FQGNSA. This CDR3 has 16 residues. The V gene lost 5 bases and the J gene lost 0 bases, with 14 bases spanning the gap. The DNA for the CDR3 is TGTGCCAGCAGCACCCAACGGACAGTCTCTGGAAACACCATATATTTT. Translation: CASSTQRTVSGNTIYF. The entire variable domain, with the rest obtained from reference TRBV7-2 and TRBJ1-3, is as follows: GAGVSQSPSNKVTEKGKDVELRCDPISGHTALYWYRQSLGQGLEFLIYFQGNSAPDKSGLPSDRFSAERTGGSVSTLTIQRTQQEDSAVYLCASSTQRTVSGNTIYFGEGSWLTVV.

This clonotype was seen at least ten times. J is TRBJ2-5 and V is TRBV7-2, with 7 bases that match TRBD2. V trimming: 3 bases; J trimming: 4 bases; junction bases outside the gene matches: 8. The CDR3 sequence is 15 residues long. Germline V CDR1 and CDR2: SGHTA, FQGNSA. Written as DNA, the CDR3 is TGTGCCAGCAGCTTCCGAAGGGGAGGGGCAGAGACCCAGTACTTC. Its protein product is CASSFRRGGAETQYF.

The gene calls are TRBV13 and TRBJ1-6; unclear D gene. Germline CDR1 reads PRHDT; CDR2 reads FYEKMQ (reference sequence). Trimming removed 8 bases at V and 9 bases at J, with 17 bases between. The CDR3 is 14 residues long. The CDR3 reads CASRTGPRASPLHF. CDR3 bases: TGTGCCAGCCGCACGGGCCCGCGGGCTTCACCCCTCCACTTT.

The chain is built from TRBV28 and TRBJ2-2; TRBD1 is a possible D gene (5 bases). Germline assignment: CDR1 MDHEN and CDR2 SYDVKM. This CDR3 region has 13 residues. V was clipped by 6 bases and J by 3 bases, with 8 bases between them. The CDR3 is CASRAGYTGELFF. The CDR3 nucleotides read TGTGCCAGCAGGGCAGGGTACACCGGGGAGCTGTTTTTT. The entire variable domain, with the rest obtained from reference TRBV28 and TRBJ2-2, is as follows: DVKVTQSSRYLVKRTGEKVFLECVQDMDHENMFWYRQDPGLGLRLIYFSYDVKMKEKGDIPEGYSVSREKKERFSLILESASTNQTSMYLCASRAGYTGELFFGEGSRLTVL.

In this sample, this clonotype turned up a few times. The rearrangement joins TRBV7-9 to TRBJ2-3, with a weak D call TRBD2 (5 bases). Trimming stripped 5 bases from V and 3 bases from J, with 15 bases between. Per germline, CDR1 SEHNR and CDR2 FQNEAQ (reference sequence). The CDR3 consists of 15 residues. Here the CDR3 reads CASSASGVGTDTQYF. In DNA form, the CDR3 reads TGTGCCAGCAGCGCGTCCGGGGTCGGAACAGATACGCAGTATTTT.

The V and J genes are TRBV19 and TRBJ1-5; unclear D gene. Trimming pared 6 bases from V and 1 base from J, leaving 13 bases between. This CDR3 region has 15 residues. CDR1 LNHDA and CDR2 SQIVND come from the germline V gene (reference sequence). The DNA for the CDR3 is TGTGCCAGTAGAGCCCAGCAGAGGAGCAATCAGCCCCAGCATTTT. Protein: CASRAQQRSNQPQHF.

This clonotype showed up just a few times. The chain carries TRBV2 and TRBJ1-1; no definite D call. Germline V gene data show CDR1 as SNHLY and CDR2 as FYNNEI. The CDR3 has 12 residues. With 6 bases removed from V and 1 base from J, the gap between germline ends came to 6 bases. CDR3: CASRLKNTEAFF. The CDR3 coding sequence is TGTGCCAGCAGACTGAAGAACACTGAAGCTTTCTTT.

This clonotype was seen a few times. This chain uses TRBV28 with TRBJ2-1; 7 nucleotides agree with TRBD1. The CDR3 has 15 residues. V was clipped by 4 bases and J by 4 bases; unmatched bases: 7. Germline V gene lookup returns CDR1 MDHEN and CDR2 SYDVKM. The CDR3 loop reads CASSWTGLGYNEQFF. The DNA for the CDR3 is TGTGCCAGCAGTTGGACAGGCCTGGGGTACAATGAGCAGTTCTTC.

V usage is TRBV19 and J usage is TRBJ1-2; D may be TRBD1 (5 bases). The CDR3 is made up of 13 amino acids. CDR1 is LNHDA and CDR2 is SQIVND in the germline V gene (reference sequence). Trimming took 11 bases from V and 7 from J, leaving 20 bases between them. In DNA form, the CDR3 reads TGTGCCGCACAACCCCAGGGAACTACTGGCTACACCTTC. It codes for CAAQPQGTTGYTF.

There are a few counts of this clonotype. J is TRBJ2-3 and V is TRBV7-9; no reliable D call. The CDR3 has 19 amino acids. Germline V CDR1 and CDR2: SEHNR, FQNEAQ (reference sequence). V shed 5 bases and J shed 0 bases, with 24 bases lying between them. CDR3 residues: CASSLPTAGPAQSTDTQYF. The CDR3 DNA is TGTGCCAGCAGCCTACCTACCGCCGGTCCAGCCCAGAGCACAGATACGCAGTATTTT.

This clonotype was detected many times. The chain recombines TRBV7-6 with TRBJ2-7, with 7 bases aligning to TRBD1. Germline V lookup: CDR1 SGHVS, CDR2 FNYEAQ. CDR3 length equals 15 residues. Losses at the gene ends were 5 bases for V and 3 bases for J; bases not matched to a gene: 10. The CDR3 DNA reads TGTGCCAGCAGCGGTGGGGGACAGTTCAGCTACGAGCAGTACTTC. Encoded protein: CASSGGGQFSYEQYF.

V and J are TRBV7-2 and TRBJ2-3; D is possibly TRBD1 (7 bases). This CDR3 is 15 amino acids long. The ends were cut back, 2 bases at V and 3 bases at J, with 12 bases in the middle. Germline loops: CDR1 SGHTA, CDR2 FQGNSA. The CDR3 sequence: CASSLQGGGTDTQYF. The CDR3 nucleotides read TGTGCCAGCAGCTTACAGGGGGGAGGAACAGATACGCAGTATTTT.

The J gene is TRBJ1-5, the V gene TRBV6-2 or TRBV6-3; D unresolved. This CDR3 has 16 residues. Per germline, CDR1 MNHEY and CDR2 SVGEGT. The ends were cut back, 6 bases at V and 2 bases at J, with 17 bases in the middle. The CDR3 nucleotides read TGTGCCAGCAGAGGGAACAGTATCTTCGGCAATCAGCCCCAGCATTTT. Amino acids: CASRGNSIFGNQPQHF.

This clonotype was found many times. The chain joins TRBV7-8 to TRBJ2-7, with TRBD2 matching 7 bases. The CDR3 covers 14 residues. CDR1 and CDR2 from the germline V gene are SGHVS and FQNEAQ. With V trimmed by 5 bases and J by 4 bases, 8 bases remained unmatched. CDR3 DNA: TGTGCCAGCAGCCTAGTGGGAGGGCCTTACGAGCAGTACTTC. It encodes CASSLVGGPYEQYF.

The J gene is TRBJ2-1, the V gene TRBV24-1, with 12 bases lining up with TRBD1. CDR3 length: 11 amino acids. CDR1 is KGHDR, CDR2 SFDVKD, per germline. Unmatched junction bases numbered 3, after V lost 9 bases and J lost 13 bases. The CDR3: CATGTGGFQFF. The CDR3 bases are TGTGCCACCGGGACAGGGGGCTTTCAGTTCTTC.

This clonotype came up many times. The rearrangement joins TRBV7-2 to TRBJ2-5; D not resolved. This CDR3 contains 16 residues. V was trimmed by 5 bases and J by 2 bases, leaving 18 bases between them. Germline CDR1 reads SGHTA; CDR2 reads FQGNSA. The CDR3: CASSQNRVSRQETQYF. The CDR3 region has the DNA TGTGCCAGCAGCCAAAATCGCGTCAGTCGGCAAGAGACCCAGTACTTC.

This clonotype appeared many times. The chain joins TRBV7-9 to TRBJ2-7; D is undetermined. Trimming cost V 4 bases and J 7 bases, with 8 bases left between them. The CDR3 has 11 amino acids. The germline CDR1 and CDR2 sequences are SEHNR and FQNEAQ (reference sequence). Written as DNA, the CDR3 is TGTGCCAGCAGCTCCCCTTGGGAGCAGTACTTC. Translated: CASSSPWEQYF.

This clonotype was found a few times. The chain uses TRBV29-1 and TRBJ2-7, with a weak D call TRBD1 (5 bases). Trimming left V 4 bases short and J 4 bases short, with 14 bases between. Germline V CDR1 and CDR2: SQVTM, ANQGSEA. The CDR3 runs 13 residues. The CDR3 sequence is CSVVSPGWYEQYF. CDR3 DNA sequence: TGCAGCGTTGTTAGCCCAGGGTGGTACGAGCAGTACTTC.

In nucleotides, the CDR3 is TGTGCCAGCAGTTCAGGGAGGGCTGAAGCTTTCTTT. It is translated as CASSSGRAEAFF. The rearrangement uses TRBV12-3 or TRBV12-4 and TRBJ1-1; TRBD1 might be the D (5 bases). This CDR3 has 12 amino acids. Trimming shortened V by 4 bases and J by 6 bases, and 9 bases separated the two germline ends.

The chain is built from TRBV15 and TRBJ1-5; D is unresolved. The CDR3 contains 14 residues. Trimming took 0 bases from V and 4 from J, leaving 7 bases between them. Per the germline V gene, CDR1 is LNHNV and CDR2 is YYDKDF (reference sequence). The CDR3 reads CATSREKENQPQHF. Here the CDR3 DNA reads TGTGCCACCAGCAGAGAAAAAGAGAATCAGCCCCAGCATTTT.

This clonotype was observed many times. The V and J genes are TRBV27 and TRBJ2-3; D is perhaps TRBD1 (5 bases). CDR1 and CDR2 from the germline V gene are MNHEY and SMNVEV (reference sequence). With 0 bases removed from V and 7 bases from J, the gap between germline ends came to 20 bases. This CDR3 is 17 amino acids long. CDR3 in DNA: TGTGCCAGCAGTTTATCGATAGTAGGCAGGGATCGATATACGCAGTATTTT. Encoded protein: CASSLSIVGRDRYTQYF.

J is TRBJ1-2 and V is TRBV28, with D perhaps matching TRBD1 (5 bases). CDR3 size: 13 residues. The V end lost 7 bases, the J end lost 8 bases, and 17 bases lay between the germline ends. Germline CDR1 reads MDHEN; CDR2 reads SYDVKM. CDR3 protein: CASTLSGSRGYTF. CDR3 bases: TGTGCCAGCACTCTCTCAGGGTCTCGCGGCTACACCTTC.

The J gene is TRBJ2-7, the V gene TRBV6-2 or TRBV6-3; D is possibly TRBD2 (6 bases). The CDR3 has 14 residues. V lost 5 bases and J 7 bases, leaving 18 bases between the germline ends. CDR1 is MNHEY and CDR2 is SVGEGT in the germline V gene. CDR3 in amino acids: CASSAGTYPWEQYF. The DNA for the CDR3 is TGTGCCAGCAGTGCCGGGACTTATCCGTGGGAGCAGTACTTC.

The genes are TRBV11-2 and TRBJ2-1; tentative D call: TRBD2 (6 bases). CDR3 length: 17 residues. CDR1 is SGHAT, CDR2 FQNNGV, per germline. Trimming removed 4 bases at V and 1 base at J, with 17 bases between. In DNA form, the CDR3 reads TGTGCCAGCAGCTGGGGACTGGCGGGAAGTTCCTACAATGAGCAGTTCTTC. This encodes CASSWGLAGSSYNEQFF.

V gene TRBV7-9 combines with J gene TRBJ2-1; perhaps D is TRBD1 or TRBD2 (5 bases each). In germline, CDR1 is SEHNR, CDR2 FQNEAQ (reference sequence). V lost 3 bases to trimming and J lost 1 base, with 13 bases between them. CDR3 length: 16 residues. CDR3 amino acids: CASSFAGTRSYNEQFF. The CDR3 DNA reads as TGTGCCAGCAGCTTTGCCGGGACGAGGTCCTACAATGAGCAGTTCTTC.

This clonotype was observed a handful of times. The chain is built from TRBV27 and TRBJ2-1, with D unclear. V gave up 5 bases and J gave up 6 bases, with 5 bases separating them. CDR3 length: 11 amino acids. Germline loops: CDR1 MNHEY, CDR2 SMNVEV (reference sequence). The CDR3 loop is CASSTGNEQFF. Written as DNA, the CDR3 is TGTGCCAGCAGTACGGGCAATGAGCAGTTCTTC.